This TCR beta chain is drawn from a study of T cell changes during pregnancy in multiple sclerosis. Between the trimmed V and J ends, which lost 5 bases and 1 base, there was a span of 14 bases. The CDR3 consists of 16 residues. Germline CDR1 LNHNV, CDR2 YYDKDF (reference sequence). Profiling relied on immunoSEQ multiplex PCR, and the TCRdb table lists in-frame clones only, not all of them. Of about 28,000 clones listed, 89% are singletons. Only one count was recorded for this clone. The sequenced sample was CD4+ T cells from peripheral blood mononuclear cells, obtained in the second trimester of pregnancy. The V call is TRBV15, the J call TRBJ1-4; the D gene is possibly TRBD1 (6 bases). This clonotype was obtained from a female donor with multiple sclerosis, enrolled in a pregnancy study. CDR3 DNA sequence: TGTGCCACCAGCGTGGATAGGGGGGGAACTAATGAAAAACTGTTTTTT. Amino acids: CATSVDRGGTNEKLFF.